These 10 T cell receptor beta chains were sequenced from one sample in a study of blood T cell repertoires in COVID-19. Libraries were prepared by immunoSEQ multiplex PCR; TCRdb keeps only in-frame clonotypes and omits some of them. Of 300,000 to 400,000 clones detected, more than 75% appear once; the ten largest clones hold 1%. Sequencing input: peripheral blood. All receptors come from a man aged 50-60 years with active or convalescent COVID-19.

The chain employs TRBV28 and TRBJ1-2; TRBD1 matches at 9 bases. The CDR3 totals 14 residues. Germline loops: CDR1 MDHEN, CDR2 SYDVKM. The trim removed 8 bases at V and 2 bases at J, leaving 6 bases unmatched. CDR3 in DNA: TGTGCCAGCCGGACAGGGGATGGGAACTATGGCTACACCTTC. Its translation: CASRTGDGNYGYTF.

The chain recombines TRBV4-1 with TRBJ1-2, with D uncertain. Germline CDR1 is MGHRA and CDR2 is YSYEKL. Trimming left V 6 bases short and J 8 bases short, with 19 bases between. This CDR3 region has 14 residues. The CDR3 spells CASSSGKILGGYTF. CDR3 in DNA: TGCGCCAGCAGTTCCGGGAAGATCCTGGGGGGCTACACCTTC.

The genes are TRBV10-2 and TRBJ1-2, with 8 nucleotides matching TRBD1. From germline, CDR1 is WSHSY and CDR2 SAAADI. This CDR3 has 14 amino acids. V lost 4 bases, J lost 7 bases, and 8 bases stayed unmatched. CDR3: CASSGLQGVSGYTF. The CDR3 bases are TGCGCCAGCAGTGGATTACAGGGGGTCTCTGGCTACACCTTC.

This clone has just one count. The chain recombines TRBV5-1 with TRBJ2-5; possibly TRBD1 for D (6 bases). Between the trimmed V and J ends, which lost 4 bases and 4 bases, there was a span of 14 bases. Germline CDR1 is SGHRS and CDR2 is YFSETQ. CDR3 length: 14 residues. This CDR3 is CASSTAQGRETQYF. The DNA of the CDR3 is TGCGCCAGCAGCACAGCACAGGGTCGAGAGACCCAGTACTTC. The full variable domain, completed using reference TRBV5-1 and TRBJ2-5, is KAGVTQTPRYLIKTRGQQVTLSCSPISGHRSVSWYQQTPGQGLQFLFEYFSETQRNKGNFPGRFSGRQFSNSRSEMNVSTLELGDSALYLCASSTAQGRETQYFGPGTRLLVL.

This chain uses TRBV30 with TRBJ2-3, with 11 bases that match TRBD2. The germline gives CDR1 GTSNPN, CDR2 SVGIG (reference sequence). After removal of 2 bases from V and 6 bases from J, the junction contained 7 bases not matched to a gene. The CDR3 is made up of 15 amino acids. CDR3 protein: CAWSTGLAGSDTQYF. CDR3 DNA: TGTGCCTGGAGTACCGGACTAGCGGGCTCCGATACGCAGTATTTT.

V gene TRBV19 combines with J gene TRBJ1-5; a possible D gene is TRBD1 (5 bases). Germline V gene data show CDR1 as LNHDA and CDR2 as SQIVND (reference sequence). The CDR3 has 13 residues. V lost 4 bases to trimming and J lost 8 bases, with 12 bases between them. This chain's CDR3 is CASSTGRDKPQHF. The CDR3 DNA reads TGTGCCAGTAGTACCGGCAGGGATAAGCCCCAGCATTTT.

The rearrangement uses TRBV5-4 and TRBJ1-1; 7 nucleotides agree with TRBD1. V shed 4 bases and J 3 bases; nucleotides not matched to a gene: 3. The CDR3 spans 13 residues. Per germline, CDR1 SGHNT and CDR2 YYREEE (reference sequence). CDR3 in amino acids: CASSTDRDTEAFF. Here the CDR3 DNA reads TGTGCCAGCAGCACCGACAGGGACACTGAAGCTTTCTTT.

This rearrangement joins TRBV7-2 to TRBJ2-1; the match to TRBD2 covers 15 bases. With 5 bases clipped from V and 0 bases from J, the junction kept 5 bases outside the gene matches. The CDR3 totals 18 residues. Looked up from germline, CDR1 is SGHTA and CDR2 is FQGNSA. The CDR3 nucleotides read TGTGCCAGCAGCCCGGGACTAGCGGGAGGTATCTCCTACAATGAGCAGTTCTTC. Translated: CASSPGLAGGISYNEQFF. The whole variable domain, remainder taken from reference TRBV7-2 and TRBJ2-1, is GAGVSQSPSNKVTEKGKDVELRCDPISGHTALYWYRQSLGQGLEFLIYFQGNSAPDKSGLPSDRFSAERTGGSVSTLTIQRTQQEDSAVYLCASSPGLAGGISYNEQFFGPGTRLTVL.

This chain links TRBV2 with TRBJ2-5; tentatively, D is TRBD2 (6 bases). This CDR3 has 14 amino acids. Germline CDR1 reads SNHLY; CDR2 reads FYNNEI. V gave up 6 bases and J gave up 4 bases, with 15 bases separating them. The CDR3 loop is CASSRDLTVETQYF. CDR3 DNA sequence: TGTGCCAGCAGCCGGGACTTAACCGTAGAGACCCAGTACTTC. Together with reference TRBV2 and TRBJ2-5, the CDR3 gives the full variable domain: EPEVTQTPSHQVTQMGQEVILRCVPISNHLYFYWYRQILGQKVEFLVSFYNNEISEKSEIFDDQFSVERPDGSNFTLKIRSTKLEDSAMYFCASSRDLTVETQYFGPGTRLLVL.

The chain couples TRBV6-4 to TRBJ2-1; D remains unclear. The CDR3 contains 16 residues. The ends were cut back, 4 bases at V and 2 bases at J, with 15 bases in the middle. Per germline, CDR1 MRHNA and CDR2 SNTAGT. DNA of the CDR3: TGTGCCAGCAGTGCTAAGACTTCCCGGACCTACAATGAGCAGTTCTTC. It yields the protein CASSAKTSRTYNEQFF.